This is a list of T cell receptor beta chains from one sample in a study of blood T cell repertoires in COVID-19. TCRdb's copy holds only in-frame clones and misses some; the assay was immunoSEQ multiplex PCR. Of 55,000 to 75,000 clones listed, under 95% are singletons. The source material was peripheral blood. The source is a man aged 60-69 years with acute or convalescent COVID-19. Both conserved end residues are part of each CDR3. D genes are given only for firm matches. The size entry is marked missing in some rows and otherwise reads once, few, many or a size class.

TGTGCCAGCAGCCCGTGGACAGGGGGCGCGATTGAATCGTTT,CASSPWTGGAIESF,.,TRBJ1-1,TRBV7-7,TRBD1
TGCGCCAGCAGCCATGACAGTGGCTCTGGAAACACCATATATTTT,CASSHDSGSGNTIYF,.,TRBJ1-3,TRBV4-1,.
TGTGCCAGCAGCTTAGAGGCAGGGGCAGCTTCACCCCTCCACTTT,CASSLEAGAASPLHF,.,TRBJ1-6,TRBV7-3,.
TGCGCCAGCAGCCTGTCGACAGCTGGGGCCAACGTCCTGACTTTC,CASSLSTAGANVLTF,.,TRBJ2-6,TRBV5-1,.
TGTGCCAGCAGTGAAAAGCCCCAGGGGGCTAACTATGGCTACACCTTC,CASSEKPQGANYGYTF,.,TRBJ1-2,TRBV25-1,TRBD1
TGTGCCAGCAGCCAAGTTTTGAAGGGAGGAGCAACTGGGGCCAACGTCCTGACTTTC,CASSQVLKGGATGANVLTF,.,TRBJ2-6,TRBV3-1/TRBV3-2,.
TGTGCCAGCAGTTATCCCGGACAGGGGAAGGGCGGGGAGCTGTTTTTT,CASSYPGQGKGGELFF,.,TRBJ2-2,TRBV6-2/TRBV6-3,TRBD1
TGTGCCAGCAGCTCCCCGACAGGCCTTAATGAAAAACTGTTTTTT,CASSSPTGLNEKLFF,.,TRBJ1-4,TRBV7-9,.
TGTGCCTGGACCAAACAGGGGACAGGGTATAATTCACCCCTCCACTTT,CAWTKQGTGYNSPLHF,.,TRBJ1-6,TRBV30,TRBD1
TGTGCCAGCAGTGAATCAGGCGACTATGGCTACACCTTC,CASSESGDYGYTF,.,TRBJ1-2,TRBV6-1,.
TGTGCCAGCGGGGGACATTCAAGGAACACTGAAGCTTTCTTT,CASGGHSRNTEAFF,.,TRBJ1-1,TRBV2,.
TGCAGCGTAGGACAGGCGGGTGGCTACACCTTC,CSVGQAGGYTF,.,TRBJ1-2,TRBV29-1,TRBD1
TGTGCCAGTACCTTCCGGGGGAGGATAGACTATGGCTACACCTTC,CASTFRGRIDYGYTF,.,TRBJ1-2,TRBV19,.
TGTGCCAGCAGTGAGGGCAGGGTGAATTCACCCCTCCACTTT,CASSEGRVNSPLHF,.,TRBJ1-6,TRBV2,.
TGCGCCAGCAGCCAAGATGGACAGAACCCCTCTGGAAACACCATATATTTT,CASSQDGQNPSGNTIYF,.,TRBJ1-3,TRBV4-1,.
TGTGCCAGTAGTGTCCGGGACAGGGGAACTGAAGCTTTCTTT,CASSVRDRGTEAFF,.,TRBJ1-1,TRBV19,TRBD1
TGTGCCAGCAGTTCTGACAGGTCAGCGGCCTACTTC,CASSSDRSAAYF,.,TRBJ1-2,TRBV6-2/TRBV6-3,.
TGTGCCAGCAGCATCGACAGGGTACGTGGCTACACCTTC,CASSIDRVRGYTF,once,TRBJ1-2,TRBV7-9,TRBD1
TGTGCCAGCAGTCTAGGACAGGACCCGTATAATTCACCCCTCCACTTT,CASSLGQDPYNSPLHF,.,TRBJ1-6,TRBV27,TRBD1
TGTGCCAGCAACCAGGGGAGCCGGAAGACCCAGTACTTC,CASNQGSRKTQYF,once,TRBJ2-5,TRBV5-6,.
TGTGCCAGCAGCCAAGTCATAGGGGGCAATGGCTACACCTTC,CASSQVIGGNGYTF,.,TRBJ1-2,TRBV3-1/TRBV3-2,TRBD1
TGTGCCAGCAGTGAACGGGGTCTAGTAGGCCCGGGCAATGAGCAGTTCTTC,CASSERGLVGPGNEQFF,.,TRBJ2-1,TRBV2,.
TGTGCCAGCAGCTTAGCGGAGAGTGGCTACACCTTC,CASSLAESGYTF,.,TRBJ1-2,TRBV7-9,.
TGTGCCAGCGTCCGGGACAGGGGGTGGCCCTCCGAAGCTTTCTTT,CASVRDRGWPSEAFF,once,TRBJ1-1,TRBV2,TRBD1
TGTGCCAGCAGCGTAAGGAGTGGCGGCACCGGGGAGCTGTTTTTT,CASSVRSGGTGELFF,.,TRBJ2-2,TRBV9,.
TGTGCCAGCAGTTTGGGGCCTGGGAACACTGAAGCTTTCTTT,CASSLGPGNTEAFF,.,TRBJ1-1,TRBV27,.
TGTGCCAGCAGCTTAGACAGGGCCAATGAGCAGTTCTTC,CASSLDRANEQFF,.,TRBJ2-1,TRBV7-2,.
TGTGCCAGCAGCTTAAGCTCCGGGACAGGGCTTTCAAACACCGGGGAGCTGTTTTTT,CASSLSSGTGLSNTGELFF,once,TRBJ2-2,TRBV7-3,TRBD1
TGTGCCAGCAGCCAAGACCCGACAGGGGGTCGAGAGACCCAGTACTTC,CASSQDPTGGRETQYF,.,TRBJ2-5,TRBV4-2,TRBD1
TGTGCCAGCAGCCCCGCGGGGGGGGCAGGTGGCGTCGAGCAGTACTTC,CASSPAGGAGGVEQYF,.,TRBJ2-7,TRBV5-4,TRBD2
TGTGCCAGCAGTAGACAGGGGGCTGAGCAGTTCTTC,CASSRQGAEQFF,.,TRBJ2-1,TRBV2,TRBD1
TGCGCCAGCAGCCCCCGGACAGGGGGACTCGGGGACCAAGCTTTCTTT,CASSPRTGGLGDQAFF,.,TRBJ1-1,TRBV4-1,TRBD1
TGTGCCACCAAGGAGGTGAACACTGAAGCTTTCTTT,CATKEVNTEAFF,.,TRBJ1-1,TRBV10-3,.
TGTGCCAGCTCACCCCTAGGTCAGACAGGGATCTACGAGCAGTACTTC,CASSPLGQTGIYEQYF,.,TRBJ2-7,TRBV18,TRBD1
TGTGCCAGCAGCTTGGCGGGGGGGCTCTACGAGCAGTACTTC,CASSLAGGLYEQYF,.,TRBJ2-7,TRBV11-1,TRBD2
TGTGCCAGCTCACCAGGGAAGGTAGCGGGGGGCAGCTCCTACAATGAGCAGTTCTTC,CASSPGKVAGGSSYNEQFF,.,TRBJ2-1,TRBV18,TRBD2
TGTGCCAGCAGTTACGGGGACAGCTTTCCAGATACGCAGTATTTT,CASSYGDSFPDTQYF,.,TRBJ2-3,TRBV13,TRBD1
TGTGCCAGCAGTTTATTTGCGGGGGAGACCCAGTACTTC,CASSLFAGETQYF,.,TRBJ2-5,TRBV27,.
TGTGCCTGCCACCGGAGGGATGCTGAAGCTTTCTTT,CACHRRDAEAFF,.,TRBJ1-1,TRBV30,.
TGCGCCAGCAGCTTGGAAGGTGGCGGGACGCGGGAGCAGTACTTC,CASSLEGGGTREQYF,.,TRBJ2-7,TRBV5-1,.
TGTGCCAGCAGCTTACGCAGGTTTAACACCGGGGAGCTGTTTTTT,CASSLRRFNTGELFF,once,TRBJ2-2,TRBV7-8,.